This T cell receptor (beta chain) was obtained from a study of cytomegalovirus exposure and HLA in healthy donors. Study-wide results and limits: High sensitivity and specificity were reportedly achieved when the classifier diagnosed cytomegalovirus status. The authors listed about 170 TCR beta chains as cytomegalovirus-associated.

Germline V gene lookup returns CDR1 SGHTA and CDR2 FQGNSA. The CDR3 totals 15 residues. V gave up 2 bases and J gave up 0 bases, with 7 bases separating them. The method was immunoSEQ multiplex PCR; TCRdb's version includes in-frame clones alone and lacks a portion of them. The sample contains roughly 77,000 clones, over 85% of which appear only once. With respect to this clone: The antigen remains unidentified.

The chain combines TRBV7-2 with TRBJ2-2; D perhaps matches TRBD1 (5 bases). The specimen sequenced was PBMCs. The receptor was isolated from a woman between 18 and 29 years old in good health and CMV-seronegative. CDR3 bases: TGTGCCAGCAGCTTACCACAGGCGAACACCGGGGAGCTGTTTTTT. Translation gives CASSLPQANTGELFF.